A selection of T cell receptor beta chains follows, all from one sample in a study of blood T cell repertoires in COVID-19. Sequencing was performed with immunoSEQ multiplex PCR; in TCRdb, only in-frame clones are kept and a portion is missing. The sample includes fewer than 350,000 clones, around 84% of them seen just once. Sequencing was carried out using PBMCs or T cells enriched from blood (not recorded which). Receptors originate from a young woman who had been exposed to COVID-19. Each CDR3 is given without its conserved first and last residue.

CDR3aa: ATGRTHVNSPLH
v_gene: TRBV3-1/TRBV3-2
j_gene: TRBJ1-6

CDR3aa: ASSPGTTSDTQY
v_gene: TRBV5-1
j_gene: TRBJ2-3

CDR3aa: ASSYGTTGTEAF
v_gene: TRBV6-5
j_gene: TRBJ1-1

CDR3aa: ASSSGQGQETQY
v_gene: TRBV19
j_gene: TRBJ2-5

CDR3aa: ASSPPRQTNYGYT
v_gene: TRBV19
j_gene: TRBJ1-2

CDR3aa: ASRDWTASNYGYT
v_gene: TRBV7-2
j_gene: TRBJ1-2

CDR3aa: ASSIQGQGGTEAF
v_gene: TRBV19
j_gene: TRBJ1-1

CDR3aa: SVAGLAHYGYT
v_gene: TRBV29-1
j_gene: TRBJ1-2

CDR3aa: ASSPPRAGGPREQY
v_gene: TRBV3-1/TRBV3-2
j_gene: TRBJ2-7

CDR3aa: ASSVDGAGGYNEQF
v_gene: TRBV9
j_gene: TRBJ2-1

CDR3aa: ASSPSTGGNQPQH
v_gene: TRBV18
j_gene: TRBJ1-5

CDR3aa: ASSIVPANYGYT
v_gene: TRBV19
j_gene: TRBJ1-2

CDR3aa: ASSYGQHYGYT
v_gene: TRBV6-2/TRBV6-3
j_gene: TRBJ1-2

CDR3aa: AWSVYDTGGYT
v_gene: TRBV30
j_gene: TRBJ1-2

CDR3aa: ASSNSGSQTQY
v_gene: TRBV4-1
j_gene: TRBJ2-5

CDR3aa: ASSTGQVSSGNTIY
v_gene: TRBV9
j_gene: TRBJ1-3

CDR3aa: ASSLRTSSSGNEQF
v_gene: TRBV5-6
j_gene: TRBJ2-1

CDR3aa: ALGTANSPLH
v_gene: TRBV30
j_gene: TRBJ1-6

CDR3aa: ASSSGLAGRDTQY
v_gene: TRBV6-5
j_gene: TRBJ2-3

CDR3aa: ASSPTGSSYEQY
v_gene: TRBV7-2
j_gene: TRBJ2-7

CDR3aa: ASSVGTGSMNTEAF
v_gene: TRBV2
j_gene: TRBJ1-1

CDR3aa: ASSLAVNTDTQY
v_gene: TRBV27
j_gene: TRBJ2-3

CDR3aa: ASSTSGRGYGYT
v_gene: TRBV19
j_gene: TRBJ1-2

CDR3aa: ASSPLTGQSANYGYT
v_gene: TRBV18
j_gene: TRBJ1-2

CDR3aa: ASSFEFNTQY
v_gene: TRBV11-2
j_gene: TRBJ2-3

CDR3aa: ASTGYNEQF
v_gene: TRBV2
j_gene: TRBJ2-1

CDR3aa: ASSLTGSHGYT
v_gene: TRBV5-1
j_gene: TRBJ1-2

CDR3aa: ASLTGSEKLF
v_gene: TRBV28
j_gene: TRBJ1-4

CDR3aa: ASSAPSGSTNEQF
v_gene: TRBV2
j_gene: TRBJ2-1

CDR3aa: ASSLIRGGSGANVLT
v_gene: TRBV7-3
j_gene: TRBJ2-6

CDR3aa: ASSPGDGSHGYT
v_gene: TRBV11-2
j_gene: TRBJ1-2

CDR3aa: ASSLPLAGGPRSYNEQF
v_gene: TRBV3-1/TRBV3-2
j_gene: TRBJ2-1

CDR3aa: ASSSSYLAGAYNEQF
v_gene: TRBV7-6
j_gene: TRBJ2-1

CDR3aa: ASSVGNEGANEQY
v_gene: TRBV9
j_gene: TRBJ2-7

CDR3aa: ASNGDFQEKLF
v_gene: TRBV9
j_gene: TRBJ1-4

CDR3aa: ASSQDPQGSTEAF
v_gene: TRBV4-2
j_gene: TRBJ1-1

CDR3aa: SVAQGQYEQY
v_gene: TRBV29-1
j_gene: TRBJ2-7

CDR3aa: SVAEWRTEAF
v_gene: TRBV29-1
j_gene: TRBJ1-1

CDR3aa: ASSHRQGNKNSPLH
v_gene: TRBV3-1/TRBV3-2
j_gene: TRBJ1-6

CDR3aa: ASSLTNQAGELF
v_gene: TRBV7-3
j_gene: TRBJ2-2

CDR3aa: ASSGLAGVYTGELF
v_gene: TRBV5-6
j_gene: TRBJ2-2

CDR3aa: ASSQDRGRDNYGYT
v_gene: TRBV3-1/TRBV3-2
j_gene: TRBJ1-2

CDR3aa: SVVQGSSGQPQH
v_gene: TRBV29-1
j_gene: TRBJ1-5

CDR3aa: ATSGLADYNEQF
v_gene: TRBV15
j_gene: TRBJ2-1

CDR3aa: ASSPETGITEAF
v_gene: TRBV18
j_gene: TRBJ1-1

CDR3aa: AISEGQGNYGYT
v_gene: TRBV10-3
j_gene: TRBJ1-2

CDR3aa: ASSTGAREGAF
v_gene: TRBV28
j_gene: TRBJ1-1

CDR3aa: ASSPGGTRAKNIQY
v_gene: TRBV3-1/TRBV3-2
j_gene: TRBJ2-4

CDR3aa: ASSLVQGNYGYT
v_gene: TRBV11-3
j_gene: TRBJ1-2

CDR3aa: ASSATLGTGTERSYEQY
v_gene: TRBV7-9
j_gene: TRBJ2-7

CDR3aa: ASSPLQTGITDTQY
v_gene: TRBV27
j_gene: TRBJ2-3

CDR3aa: ASSADRGGLRNSPLH
v_gene: TRBV9
j_gene: TRBJ1-6

CDR3aa: ASKLAGGSYEQY
v_gene: TRBV5-4
j_gene: TRBJ2-7

CDR3aa: ASSPGTGGLHGYT
v_gene: TRBV5-1
j_gene: TRBJ1-2

CDR3aa: AWSPQGGGYEQY
v_gene: TRBV30
j_gene: TRBJ2-7

CDR3aa: ASSELGRQNEKLF
v_gene: TRBV25-1
j_gene: TRBJ1-4

CDR3aa: AWSKRVQETQY
v_gene: TRBV30
j_gene: TRBJ2-5

CDR3aa: ASSQDRGGRYEQY
v_gene: TRBV4-3
j_gene: TRBJ2-7

CDR3aa: ASRDGDRKAF
v_gene: TRBV5-1
j_gene: TRBJ1-1

CDR3aa: ASSPGRQGFEQY
v_gene: TRBV11-2
j_gene: TRBJ2-7